The 11 T cell receptor beta chains in this list originate from one sample, sequenced in a study of T cell repertoires in cytomegalovirus infection. TCRdb itself ran the reads through MiXCR, one entry per CDR3 protein. The sample consists of roughly 130,000 distinct CDR3 sequences, around 25% of them appearing once. Their specific antigens are unknown. Sample: PBMCs, sequenced either directly or after in vitro stimulation (not recorded which). These receptors were obtained from a human donor in good health (CMV status not recorded). Some clones in this sample may be carry-over from other donors' samples.

This clonotype came up a few times. The rearrangement uses TRBV5-5 and TRBJ2-7; D unclear. Germline assignment: CDR1 SGHKS and CDR2 YYEKEE (reference sequence). The CDR3 is made up of 15 amino acids. V lost 0 bases and J lost 1, with 11 bases in between. CDR3 DNA: TGTGCCAGCAGCTTGGCCCCGGCAGGTTCCTACGAGCAGTACGTC. Translated: CASSLAPAGSYEQYV.

This clonotype has at least ten counts. This chain links TRBV7-9 with TRBJ2-3, with 13 bases lining up with TRBD2. CDR3 length: 17 amino acids. The V and J ends lost 1 base and 0 bases, in that order; junction bases with no gene match: 1. Germline loops: CDR1 SEHNR, CDR2 FQNEAQ (reference sequence). The CDR3: CASSLVGLAGSTDTQYF. The CDR3 DNA is TGTGCCAGCAGCTTAGTGGGACTAGCGGGGAGCACAGATACGCAGTATTTT.

J is TRBJ2-3 and V is TRBV7-2, with 10 nucleotides matching TRBD2. Germline V gene lookup returns CDR1 SGHTA and CDR2 FQGNSA. This CDR3 region has 15 residues. V lost 1 base and J lost 4; bases outside the gene matches: 2. The chain's CDR3 is CASSLEAGGPDTQYF. CDR3 bases: TGTGCCAGCAGCTTAGAAGCGGGAGGGCCAGATACGCAGTATTTT.

This clonotype has a handful of counts. V is TRBV12-3 or TRBV12-4 and J is TRBJ2-3; D might be TRBD2 (5 bases). This CDR3 spans 13 amino acids. Trimming shortened V by 2 bases and J by 10 bases, and 13 bases separated the two germline ends. In nucleotides, the CDR3 is TGTGCCAGCAGTTTACCCCCGGGGTGGTCGCAGTATTTT. Its protein product is CASSLPPGWSQYF.

This clonotype was detected only a few times. The chain combines TRBV6-5 with TRBJ1-3; D remains ambiguous. The germline V and J ends were trimmed by 5 bases and 2 bases, with 13 bases remaining between them. This CDR3 comprises 15 residues. The germline CDR1 and CDR2 sequences are MNHEY and SVGAGI. CDR3 nucleotide sequence: TGTGCCAGCAGTCGCGGAGGGAGGGCTGGAAACACCATATATTTT. The encoded protein is CASSRGGRAGNTIYF.

This clonotype was seen ten or more times. The genes are TRBV12-3 or TRBV12-4 and TRBJ1-1; 7 bases are a match to TRBD1. This CDR3 contains 14 residues. The ends lost 5 bases at V and 4 bases at J; junction bases unmatched: 7. The CDR3 loop is CASSESGGITEAFF. DNA of the CDR3: TGTGCCAGCAGTGAGTCAGGGGGTATCACTGAAGCTTTCTTT.

V is TRBV7-2 and J is TRBJ2-1; no definite D call. V lost 1 base and J 14 bases, leaving 12 bases between the germline ends. CDR1 is SGHTA, CDR2 FQGNSA, per germline. The CDR3 has 12 residues. This CDR3 is CASSLVRTNKFF. As DNA, the CDR3 is TGTGCCAGCAGCTTAGTTCGAACTAATAAGTTCTTC.

This clonotype has at least ten counts. The rearrangement joins TRBV19 to TRBJ1-5, with 9 bases aligning to TRBD1. Germline V gene lookup returns CDR1 LNHDA and CDR2 SQIVND (reference sequence). The CDR3 has 15 amino acids. V trimming: 6 bases; J trimming: 2 bases; junction bases outside the gene matches: 5. Written as DNA, the CDR3 is TGTGCCAGTAGGCCGGGACAGGGAGGCAATCAGCCCCAGCATTTT. Its translation is CASRPGQGGNQPQHF. Based on the CDR3 plus reference TRBV19 and TRBJ1-5, the full variable domain is DGGITQSPKYLFRKEGQNVTLSCEQNLNHDAMYWYRQDPGQGLRLIYYSQIVNDFQKGDIAEGYSVSREKKESFPLTVTSAQKNPTAFYLCASRPGQGGNQPQHFGDGTRLSIL.

The CDR3 DNA is TGTGCCAGCCCAAATGCGTATTGGGGGGAAGGGGCCAACGTCCTGACTTTC. Translating gives CASPNAYWGEGANVLTF. The chain is built from TRBV12-3 or TRBV12-4 and TRBJ2-6, with a tentative D call TRBD2 (6 bases). V lost 8 bases and J lost 4, with 21 bases in between. The CDR3 has 17 residues.

In its sample, this clonotype was seen many times. The V gene is TRBV12-3 or TRBV12-4, the J gene TRBJ2-3; possibly TRBD1 for D (6 bases). V was cut by 6 bases and J by 4 bases, with 14 bases left in between. This CDR3 has 14 amino acids. CDR3 protein: CASSPQGFPDTQYF. The DNA of the CDR3 is TGTGCCAGCAGCCCTCAGGGGTTCCCAGATACGCAGTATTTT.

This chain joins TRBV7-9 and TRBJ2-1; 9 bases fit TRBD2. Germline loops: CDR1 SEHNR, CDR2 FQNEAQ (reference sequence). The CDR3 is 15 residues long. V was pared by 5 bases and J by 3 bases, with 5 bases of the junction left unmatched. The CDR3 is CASSLTSGVYNEQFF. The CDR3 DNA reads as TGTGCCAGCAGCCTGACTAGCGGAGTCTACAATGAGCAGTTCTTC.